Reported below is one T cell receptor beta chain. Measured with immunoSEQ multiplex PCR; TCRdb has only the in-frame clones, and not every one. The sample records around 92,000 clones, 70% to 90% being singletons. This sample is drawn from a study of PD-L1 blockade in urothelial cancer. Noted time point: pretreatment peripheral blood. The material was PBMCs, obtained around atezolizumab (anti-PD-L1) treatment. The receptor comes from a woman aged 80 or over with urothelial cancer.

The CDR3, as DNA: TGTGCCAGCAGCTTAGGCGGGGCAGGGGGAACTGAAGCTTTCTTT. Translation gives CASSLGGAGGTEAFF. V and J are TRBV7-2 and TRBJ1-1; 7 nucleotides agree with TRBD1. V lost 1 base to trimming and J lost 5 bases; unmatched junction nucleotides: 7. Germline V lookup: CDR1 SGHTA, CDR2 FQGNSA. This CDR3 contains 15 residues.